The 10 T cell receptor beta chains given below trace back to one sample, sequenced in a study of T cells in tuberculosis. After thawing and overnight rest, PBMC were stained with GMM-loaded CD1B tetramer, viability dye and anti-CD3 for sorting. C32 glucose monomycolate from Rhodococcus equi was loaded onto the CD1B tetramers. TCRdb's copy holds only in-frame clones and misses some; the assay was immunoSEQ multiplex PCR. This sample carries approximately 60,000 clones, 65% to 90% of them seen once, and the ten largest clones take roughly 13%. Sequencing was performed on CD1b-GMM tetramer-negative cells sorted from PBMCs. The receptors originated from an adult woman with latent tuberculosis.

V and J are TRBV7-9 and TRBJ2-1, with D perhaps matching TRBD1 (5 bases). CDR1 and CDR2 (germline): SEHNR, FQNEAQ (reference sequence). V shed 5 bases and J shed 7 bases, with 12 bases lying between them. This CDR3 comprises 13 residues. The DNA for the CDR3 is TGTGCCAGCAGCGGCAGGGTTGGGAATGAGCAGTTCTTC. Its translation is CASSGRVGNEQFF.

This rearrangement joins TRBV5-1 to TRBJ2-1; 13 nucleotides align to TRBD2. Unmatched junction bases numbered 2, after V lost 2 bases and J lost 6 bases. This CDR3 region has 15 residues. CDR1 and CDR2 from the germline V gene are SGHRS and YFSETQ. The CDR3 DNA sequence: TGCGCCAGCAGCTTACTAGCGGGGGGGGGCAATGAGCAGTTCTTC. Translation: CASSLLAGGGNEQFF.

In its sample, this clone was seen once. The chain recombines TRBV28 with TRBJ2-3; 9 nucleotides agree with TRBD1. The CDR3 length is 16 residues. Per the germline V gene, CDR1 is MDHEN and CDR2 is SYDVKM. With 5 bases clipped from V and 5 bases from J, the junction kept 11 bases outside the gene matches. CDR3: CASSPPRTGVQDTQYF. CDR3 bases: TGTGCCAGCAGTCCCCCCAGGACAGGGGTTCAAGATACGCAGTATTTT.

This chain uses TRBV7-8 with TRBJ2-2; D remains ambiguous. This CDR3 has 16 residues. CDR1 and CDR2 from the germline V gene are SGHVS and FQNEAQ. V was cut by 0 bases and J by 0 bases, with 8 bases left in between. The CDR3 sequence: CASSLARSPNTGELFF. CDR3 DNA sequence: TGTGCCAGCAGCTTAGCGAGGAGTCCGAACACCGGGGAGCTGTTTTTT.

J is TRBJ1-1 and V is TRBV29-1, with D possibly being TRBD1 (5 bases). The CDR3 extends over 11 amino acids. Trimming removed 6 bases from V and 8 bases from J, with 13 bases in between. The germline CDR1 and CDR2 sequences are SQVTM and ANQGSEA. The CDR3 DNA follows: TGCAGCGTCCATAGGGGAGGGGAAGCTTTCTTT. Protein sequence: CSVHRGGEAFF. The entire variable domain, with the rest obtained from reference TRBV29-1 and TRBJ1-1, is as follows: SAVISQKPSRDICQRGTSLTIQCQVDSQVTMMFWYRQQPGQSLTLIATANQGSEATYESGFVIDKFPISRPNLTFSTLTVSNMSPEDSSIYLCSVHRGGEAFFGQGTRLTVV.

The V and J genes are TRBV19 and TRBJ1-6; 7 positions match TRBD1. The trim removed 3 bases at V and 10 bases at J, leaving 6 bases unmatched. This CDR3 comprises 14 residues. The germline CDR1 and CDR2 sequences are LNHDA and SQIVND (reference sequence). CDR3 DNA: TGTGCCAGTAGTATCCCGACAGGGAACTCACCCCTCCACTTT. Translation gives CASSIPTGNSPLHF.

The chain employs TRBV2 and TRBJ2-3; 9 bases are shared with TRBD1. V lost 7 bases to trimming and J lost 3 bases; unmatched junction nucleotides: 2. The CDR3 totals 13 residues. The V gene's germline CDR1 is SNHLY and CDR2 FYNNEI. CDR3: CASTGQGTDTQYF. CDR3 DNA: TGTGCCAGCACCGGACAGGGGACAGATACGCAGTATTTT.

The CDR3 sequence is CASSPVRAGELFF. In DNA, the CDR3 is TGCGCCAGCAGCCCGGTGAGGGCCGGGGAGCTGTTTTTT. The chain links TRBV5-1 to TRBJ2-2; possibly TRBD2 for D (5 bases). Germline V gene lookup returns CDR1 SGHRS and CDR2 YFSETQ. The V and J ends lost 4 bases and 6 bases respectively, with 10 bases between them. The CDR3 spans 13 residues.

The chain recombines TRBV11-2 with TRBJ2-2; TRBD2 might be the D (6 bases). Trimming pared 8 bases from V and 5 bases from J, leaving 15 bases between. The CDR3 has 14 amino acids. CDR1 and CDR2 (germline): SGHAT, FQNNGV. The CDR3 bases are TGTGCCAGCGGGTGGGGGGATAAAACCGGGGAGCTGTTTTTT. It yields the protein CASGWGDKTGELFF.

The rearrangement links TRBV18 to TRBJ2-5; D is possibly TRBD2 (6 bases). This CDR3 has 13 amino acids. The ends were cut back, 4 bases at V and 5 bases at J, with 11 bases in the middle. Germline CDR1 is KGHSH and CDR2 is LQKENI. This chain's CDR3 is CASSQQGLETQYF. The CDR3, as DNA: TGTGCCAGCTCACAGCAGGGACTGGAGACCCAGTACTTC.